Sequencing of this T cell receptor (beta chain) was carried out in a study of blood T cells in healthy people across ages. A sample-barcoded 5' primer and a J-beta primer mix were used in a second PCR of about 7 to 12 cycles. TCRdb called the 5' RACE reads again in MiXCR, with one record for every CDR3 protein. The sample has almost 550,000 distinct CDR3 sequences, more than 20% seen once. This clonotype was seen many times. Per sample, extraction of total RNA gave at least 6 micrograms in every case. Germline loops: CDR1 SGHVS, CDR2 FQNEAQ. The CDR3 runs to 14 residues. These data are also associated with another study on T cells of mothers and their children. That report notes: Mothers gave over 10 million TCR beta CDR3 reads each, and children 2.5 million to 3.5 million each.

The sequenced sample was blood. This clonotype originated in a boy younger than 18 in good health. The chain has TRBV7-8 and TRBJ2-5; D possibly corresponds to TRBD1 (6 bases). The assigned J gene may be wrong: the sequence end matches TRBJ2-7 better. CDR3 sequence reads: CASSLQGIAYEQYF. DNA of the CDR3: TGTGCCAGCAGCTTACAGGGGATAGCCTACGAGCAGTACTTC.